This paragraph reports one T cell receptor beta chain. This clone has only one observation. Its binding antigen is unknown. One base away there is no much larger clone; base qualities are not given. The CDR3 runs 15 amino acids, cysteine and phenylalanine included. Just the 45-base CDR3 DNA is kept, in frame starting at base 1. V was cut back by 1 base and J by 4 bases, leaving a gap of 13 bases between them. The germline V gene (reference sequence) yields LNHDA for CDR1 and SQIVND for CDR2. This sample stems from a study of blood T cell repertoires in COVID-19 (dated by TCRdb to the early 2020s). Study-level background: The collaborator samples originated in the United States, Italy and Spain and spanned the acute and convalescent phases of COVID-19. A de-identified subject ID, COVID-19 status, age in years and sex were almost always included in the sample metadata. Where HLA class I and class II types were available, the types were taken from metadata supplied by the sample provider, not from assay-based typing. The samples were drawn from the first 160 participants of the ongoing ImmuneRACE study and from 1,254 subjects provided by 6 global collaborators. A freely available public database, intended as a resource for researchers studying the immune response to SARS-CoV-2, is where the repertoires were released. The dataset comprised deeply sampled blood TCRbeta repertoires from subjects exposed to, actively infected with, or recovered from COVID-19. The prospective study material was composed of cDNA or gDNA derived from T cells, B-cell-depleted T cells, or PBMCs.

Whole blood was collected in K2EDTA tubes by collaborating institutions according to the institutions' own protocols. For TCRbeta analysis, collaborators shipped samples in one of three forms: frozen whole blood, isolated PBMCs, or DNA extracted from either of those sample types. The research as a whole found: The quantity of clinical and demographic metadata differed by source and by participant and was supplied without curation.

The immunoSEQ Assay, a bias-controlled multiplex PCR, was used to amplify TCRbeta CDR3 regions from genomic DNA. In the source study's methods: Within the assay, amplification of reference gene primers was used to estimate how many nucleated cells each sample contained. Sequence reads were collapsed and filtered to measure the absolute abundance of every unique TCRbeta CDR3 rearrangement. For each sample, productive Simpson clonality was calculated by taking the square root of Simpson's diversity index across productive rearrangements. TCRdb carries this immuneACCESS record with in-frame sequences only. Its versions omit some clonotypes, under half of them owing to an unresolved V gene in the studies checked, with the rest unexplained. V, J and clone size are those of that table, while D and trimming were read from the DNA. Counted in this sample were a few hundred thousand clones; roughly 84% of them appeared once. The leading ten clones occupy 2.3% of the sample.

The chain employs TRBV19 and TRBJ2-5, and TRBD1 may be the D gene, going by 5 matching bases. Sequenced input: peripheral blood. The TCR was taken from a woman aged 60-70 years with acute or convalescent COVID-19. The CDR3 in this case is CASSIGTSNRETQYF. The nucleotide sequence reads TGTGCCAGTAGTATAGGGACATCGAACCGAGAGACCCAGTACTTC.